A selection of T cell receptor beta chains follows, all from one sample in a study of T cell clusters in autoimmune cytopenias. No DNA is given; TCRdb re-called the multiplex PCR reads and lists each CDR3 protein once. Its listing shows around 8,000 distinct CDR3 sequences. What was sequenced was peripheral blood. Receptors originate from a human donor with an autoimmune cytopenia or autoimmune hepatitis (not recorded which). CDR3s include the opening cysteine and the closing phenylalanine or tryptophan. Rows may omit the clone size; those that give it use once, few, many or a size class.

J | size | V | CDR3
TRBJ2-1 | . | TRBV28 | CASTRTSGVNNEQFF
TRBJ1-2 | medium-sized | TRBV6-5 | CASSPIDGNYGYTF
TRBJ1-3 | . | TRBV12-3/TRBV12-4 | CASNPGEGLSSGNTIYF
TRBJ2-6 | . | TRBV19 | CASRKKREGSGANVLTF
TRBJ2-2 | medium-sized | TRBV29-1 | CSVGWNTGELFF
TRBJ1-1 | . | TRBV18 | CASRGTTLNTEAFF
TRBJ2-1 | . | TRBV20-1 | CSARPQSVEQFF
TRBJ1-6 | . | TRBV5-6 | CASSLTQPGNSPLHF
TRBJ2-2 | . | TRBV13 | CASSLRTSGVGELFF
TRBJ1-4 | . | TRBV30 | CAWRGKGGNREKLFF
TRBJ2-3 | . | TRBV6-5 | CASSLTGQDTQYF
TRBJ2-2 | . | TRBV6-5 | CASSFDTSTGELFF
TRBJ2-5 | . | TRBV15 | CATSRASAETQYF
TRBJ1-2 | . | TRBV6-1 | CASRLVGTGNGYTF
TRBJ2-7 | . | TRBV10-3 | CATRAMDEQYF
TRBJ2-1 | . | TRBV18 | CASSPQAGTPSNEQFF
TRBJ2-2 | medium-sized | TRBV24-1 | CATQGLLAGELFF